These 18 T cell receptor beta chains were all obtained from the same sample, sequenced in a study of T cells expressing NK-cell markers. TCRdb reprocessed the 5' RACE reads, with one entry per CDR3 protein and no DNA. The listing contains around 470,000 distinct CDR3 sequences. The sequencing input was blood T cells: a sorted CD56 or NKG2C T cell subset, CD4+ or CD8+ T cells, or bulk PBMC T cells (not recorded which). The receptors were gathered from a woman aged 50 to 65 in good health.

The CDR3 is CASSVSPRYNEQFF. The chain carries TRBV9 and TRBJ2-1. CDR1 is SGDLS, CDR2 YYNGEE, per germline. This CDR3 has 14 amino acids.

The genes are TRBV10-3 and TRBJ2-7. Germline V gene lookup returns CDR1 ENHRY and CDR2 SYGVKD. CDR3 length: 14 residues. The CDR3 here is CAISESGRANEQYF.

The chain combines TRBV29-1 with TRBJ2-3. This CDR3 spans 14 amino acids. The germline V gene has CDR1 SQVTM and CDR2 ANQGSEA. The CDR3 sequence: CSVGMYGGTDTQYF.

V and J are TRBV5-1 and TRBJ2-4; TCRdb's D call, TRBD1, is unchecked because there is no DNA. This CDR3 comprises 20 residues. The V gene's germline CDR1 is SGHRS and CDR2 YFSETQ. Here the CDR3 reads CASSRGGLGANILAKNIQYF.

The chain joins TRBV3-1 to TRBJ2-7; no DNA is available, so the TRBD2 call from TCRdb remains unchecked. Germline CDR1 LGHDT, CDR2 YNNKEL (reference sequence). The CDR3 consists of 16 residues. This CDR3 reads CASSQESLAGANEQYF.

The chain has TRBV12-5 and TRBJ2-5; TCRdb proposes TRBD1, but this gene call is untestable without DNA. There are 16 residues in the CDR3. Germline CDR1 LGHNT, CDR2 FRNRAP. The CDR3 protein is CASGPSGTGVEETQYF.

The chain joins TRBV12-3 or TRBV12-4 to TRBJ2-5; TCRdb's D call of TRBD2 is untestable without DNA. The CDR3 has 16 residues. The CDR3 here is CASSLLASGNGETQYF.

The chain's CDR3 is CASSLGEGNQPQHF. The chain recombines TRBV5-1 with TRBJ1-5. Germline values: CDR1 SGHRS, CDR2 YFSETQ. This CDR3 comprises 14 residues.

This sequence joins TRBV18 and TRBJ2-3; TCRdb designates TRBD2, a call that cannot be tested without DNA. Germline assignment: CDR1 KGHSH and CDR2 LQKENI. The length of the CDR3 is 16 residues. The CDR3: CASSPLGGGLTDTQYF.

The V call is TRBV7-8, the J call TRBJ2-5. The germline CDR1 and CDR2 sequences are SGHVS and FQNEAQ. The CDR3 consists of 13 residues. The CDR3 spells CASSFSAWETQYF.

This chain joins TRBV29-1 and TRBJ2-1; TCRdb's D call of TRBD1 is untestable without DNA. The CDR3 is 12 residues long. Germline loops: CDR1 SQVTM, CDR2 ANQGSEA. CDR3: CSVDQGVDEQFF.

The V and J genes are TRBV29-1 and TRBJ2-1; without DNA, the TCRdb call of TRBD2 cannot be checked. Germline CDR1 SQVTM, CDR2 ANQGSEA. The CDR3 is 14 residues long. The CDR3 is CSVAATSSYNEQFF.

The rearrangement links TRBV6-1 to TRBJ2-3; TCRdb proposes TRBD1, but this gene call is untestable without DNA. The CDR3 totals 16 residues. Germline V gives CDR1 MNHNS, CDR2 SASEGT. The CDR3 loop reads CASRDRGTGVKDTQYF.

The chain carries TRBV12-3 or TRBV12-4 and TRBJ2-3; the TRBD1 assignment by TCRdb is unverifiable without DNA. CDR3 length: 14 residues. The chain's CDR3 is CASSSYRTGDTQYF.

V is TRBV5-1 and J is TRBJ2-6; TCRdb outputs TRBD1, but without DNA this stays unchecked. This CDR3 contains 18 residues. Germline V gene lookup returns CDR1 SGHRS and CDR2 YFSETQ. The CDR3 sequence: CASRFGTGAAAGANVLTF.

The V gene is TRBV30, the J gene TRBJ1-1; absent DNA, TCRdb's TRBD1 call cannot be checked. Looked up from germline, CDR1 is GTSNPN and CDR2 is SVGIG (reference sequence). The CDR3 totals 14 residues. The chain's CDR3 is CAWSGDDRGGGAFF.

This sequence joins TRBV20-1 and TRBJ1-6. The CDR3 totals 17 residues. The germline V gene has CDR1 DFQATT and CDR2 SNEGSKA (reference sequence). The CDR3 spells CSARDLTTGALNSPLHF.

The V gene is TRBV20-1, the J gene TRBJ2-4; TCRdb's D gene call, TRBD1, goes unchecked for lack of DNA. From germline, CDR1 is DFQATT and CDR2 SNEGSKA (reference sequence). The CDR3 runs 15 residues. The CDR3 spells CSARKPTGQGNIQYF.